The 23 T cell receptor beta chains listed next were all sequenced from one sample in a study of vaccination effects on CD4 cells after COVID-19. Their target antigens are unknown. ViraFEST assay sequencing came after antigen-specific CD4+ T cells were expanded with viral peptide pools. Around day 10 of culture, CD4+ T cells were separated out. Nucleocapsid antibodies were negative in the vaccine recipients, who had never had SARS-CoV-2 infection. Libraries were prepared by immunoSEQ multiplex PCR; TCRdb keeps only in-frame clonotypes and omits some of them. The table records tens of thousands of clones, less than 85% of them present only once. The material was CD4+ T cells from PBMCs cultured with HCoV-NL63 spike peptides, obtained before COVID-19 vaccination. The source of these receptors is a human donor who received a COVID-19 vaccine.

The rearrangement uses TRBV7-6 and TRBJ1-1; D not certain. V was cut by 5 bases and J by 6 bases, with 7 bases left in between. The CDR3 loop spans 11 amino acids. Looked up from germline, CDR1 is SGHVS and CDR2 is FNYEAQ. The CDR3 sequence is CASSLTSEAFF. The CDR3 DNA is TGTGCCAGCAGCCTCACCTCTGAAGCTTTCTTT.

This chain uses TRBV28 with TRBJ1-2; tentatively, D is TRBD1 (5 bases). The CDR3 totals 12 residues. From germline, CDR1 is MDHEN and CDR2 SYDVKM. Deletions cut 8 bases from V and 6 bases from J, with 13 bases between. This CDR3 reads CASGYGAHGYTF. The DNA for the CDR3 is TGTGCCAGCGGATACGGGGCCCATGGCTACACCTTC.

The V gene is TRBV3-1 (or the pseudogene TRBV3-2), the J gene TRBJ1-1; D is undetermined. This CDR3 region has 14 residues. The V gene's germline CDR1 is LGHDT and CDR2 YNNKEL (reference sequence). Trimming stripped 5 bases from V and 0 bases from J, with 10 bases between. The CDR3 bases are TGTGCCAGCAGCAGAGGACGGATGAACACTGAAGCTTTCTTT. Residues: CASSRGRMNTEAFF.

The chain links TRBV30 to TRBJ1-2, with D uncertain. V was pared by 7 bases and J by 0 bases, with 15 bases between. The CDR3 contains 14 residues. Germline CDR1 GTSNPN, CDR2 SVGIG (reference sequence). The DNA of the CDR3 is TGTGCCTTGACTCGGACGGCTACTAACTATGGCTACACCTTC. It specifies CALTRTATNYGYTF. Supplemented by reference TRBV30 and TRBJ1-2, the full variable domain reads SQTIHQWPATLVQPVGSPLSLECTVEGTSNPNLYWYRQAAGRGLQLLFYSVGIGQISSEVPQNLSASRPQDRQFILSSKKLLLSDSGFYLCALTRTATNYGYTFGSGTRLTVV.

The chain recombines TRBV7-9 with TRBJ1-3; no firm D call. CDR1 and CDR2 from the germline V gene are SEHNR and FQNEAQ (reference sequence). V lost 3 bases and J lost 0, with 6 bases in between. The CDR3 is 14 amino acids. The CDR3 coding sequence is TGTGCCAGCAGCTTGGCGAGCTCTGGAAACACCATATATTTT. Amino acids: CASSLASSGNTIYF.

The rearrangement uses TRBV27 and TRBJ1-4; no definite D call. Per germline, CDR1 MNHEY and CDR2 SMNVEV (reference sequence). The length of the CDR3 is 13 residues. The germline V and J ends were trimmed by 6 bases and 8 bases, with 13 bases remaining between them. Here the CDR3 reads CASSNRHGEKLFF. The CDR3 region has the DNA TGTGCCAGCAGCAACCGCCATGGGGAAAAACTGTTTTTT. The full variable domain, its missing parts supplied by reference TRBV27 and TRBJ1-4, is EAQVTQNPRYLITVTGKKLTVTCSQNMNHEYMSWYRQDPGLGLRQIYYSMNVEVTDKGDVPEGYKVSRKEKRNFPLILESPSPNQTSLYFCASSNRHGEKLFFGSGTQLSVL.

The gene calls are TRBV3-1 (or the pseudogene TRBV3-2) and TRBJ2-1, with D unclear. The CDR3 has 12 amino acids. The germline CDR1 and CDR2 sequences are LGHDT and YNNKEL (reference sequence). The V and J ends lost 1 base and 7 bases respectively, with 5 bases between them. CDR3 bases: TGTGCCAGCAGCCAAGTCAGGAATGAGCAGTTCTTC. Protein sequence: CASSQVRNEQFF.

The J gene is TRBJ1-5, the V gene TRBV7-8; no reliable D call. V gave up 2 bases and J gave up 11 bases, with 10 bases separating them. Germline V CDR1 and CDR2: SGHVS, FQNEAQ. The CDR3 has 12 amino acids. Here the CDR3 reads CASSLTGGAQHF. For the CDR3, the DNA is TGTGCCAGCAGCTTAACCGGTGGGGCCCAGCATTTT.

The V gene is TRBV7-9, the J gene TRBJ2-6, with D hard to call. V was shortened by 3 bases and J by 0 bases, with 9 bases between the two germline ends. CDR3 length: 16 amino acids. Germline CDR1 reads SEHNR; CDR2 reads FQNEAQ (reference sequence). CDR3 residues: CASSFSRVSGANVLTF. In DNA, the CDR3 is TGTGCCAGCAGCTTTTCCCGGGTCTCTGGGGCCAACGTCCTGACTTTC. Based on the CDR3 plus reference TRBV7-9 and TRBJ2-6, the full variable domain is DTGVSQNPRHKITKRGQNVTFRCDPISEHNRLYWYRQTLGQGPEFLTYFQNEAQLEKSRLLSDRFSAERPKGSFSTLEIQRTEQGDSAMYLCASSFSRVSGANVLTFGAGSRLTVL.

The chain combines TRBV15 with TRBJ2-4, with TRBD2 identical over 8 bases. With V trimmed by 8 bases and J by 0 bases, 6 bases remained unmatched. There are 15 residues in the CDR3. Germline loops: CDR1 LNHNV, CDR2 YYDKDF (reference sequence). The CDR3 reads CATSRGGVAKNIQYF. CDR3 sequence (DNA): TGTGCCACCTCACGGGGGGGGGTAGCCAAAAACATTCAGTACTTC. Combining the CDR3 with reference TRBV15 and TRBJ2-4 gives the whole variable domain DAMVIQNPRYQVTQFGKPVTLSCSQTLNHNVMYWYQQKSSQAPKLLFHYYDKDFNNEADTPDNFQSRRPNTSFCFLDIRSPGLGDTAMYLCATSRGGVAKNIQYFGAGTRLSVL.

To note about this clone: One end of the junction varies from germline; a read error may be responsible. The chain combines TRBV7-2 with TRBJ2-5; D possibly matches TRBD1 or TRBD2 (5 bases each). The CDR3 covers 13 residues. Germline V lookup: CDR1 SGHTA, CDR2 FQGNSA. The DNA of the CDR3 is TGTGCCAGCAGCCTAGCCCCATTGGGGGCCCAGTACTTC. The encoded protein is CASSLAPLGAQYF.

This clone was picked up one time. The rearrangement uses TRBV5-8 and TRBJ2-5; D could derive from TRBD1 or TRBD2 (5 bases each). V lost 3 bases and J 11 bases, leaving 14 bases between the germline ends. This CDR3 is 12 amino acids long. The germline V gene has CDR1 SGHTS and CDR2 YDEGEE. CDR3 residues: CASSWGRRKQYF. Here the CDR3 DNA reads TGTGCCAGCAGCTGGGGACGGCGGAAACAGTACTTC.

CDR3 sequence: CASSLTGSGANVLTF. The DNA of the CDR3 is TGTGCCAGCAGTCTGACAGGGTCTGGGGCCAACGTCCTGACTTTC. The genes are TRBV27 and TRBJ2-6; 7 bases align to TRBD1. This CDR3 spans 15 amino acids. The V and J ends lost 5 bases and 1 base, in that order; junction bases with no gene match: 2. Per the germline V gene, CDR1 is MNHEY and CDR2 is SMNVEV (reference sequence).

The chain links TRBV7-2 to TRBJ2-1, with D maybe TRBD2 (5 bases). There are 15 residues in the CDR3. CDR1 is SGHTA and CDR2 is FQGNSA in the germline V gene. The germline V and J ends were trimmed by 4 bases and 1 base, with 11 bases remaining between them. Written as DNA, the CDR3 is TGTGCCAGCAGCTCCGGGGTAGGGTCCTACAATGAGCAGTTCTTC. Its protein is CASSSGVGSYNEQFF.

In this sample, this clone turned up once. The chain joins TRBV27 to TRBJ2-2; D is uncertain. The germline CDR1 and CDR2 sequences are MNHEY and SMNVEV (reference sequence). The CDR3 length is 15 residues. Trimming pared 4 bases from V and 4 bases from J, leaving 13 bases between. CDR3 protein: CASSSTSLGTGELFF. The DNA of the CDR3 is TGTGCCAGCAGTTCGACCTCCCTGGGCACCGGGGAGCTGTTTTTT.

In this sample, this clone turned up once. The V and J genes are TRBV6-2 or TRBV6-3 and TRBJ1-5; 8 bases agree with TRBD1. CDR1 and CDR2 from the germline V gene are MNHEY and SVGEGT. V was pared by 2 bases and J by 11 bases, with 8 bases of the junction left unmatched. The CDR3 runs to 14 residues. The CDR3 DNA is TGTGCCAGCAGTTACGGGCAGGGGGCGAAGACCCAGCATTTT. Translating it yields CASSYGQGAKTQHF.

The CDR3 DNA sequence: TGTGCCAGCAGTGATCGCGCGTGGGGACCTAACTATGGCTACACCTTC. It is translated as CASSDRAWGPNYGYTF. This chain joins TRBV6-1 and TRBJ1-2; D perhaps matches TRBD1 (5 bases). V was clipped by 3 bases and J by 0 bases, with 14 bases between them. Germline assignment: CDR1 MNHNS and CDR2 SASEGT. The CDR3 runs 16 residues.

V gene TRBV18 combines with J gene TRBJ1-2, with TRBD1 identical over 7 bases. This CDR3 spans 15 amino acids. Germline loops: CDR1 KGHSH, CDR2 LQKENI. J gave up 6 bases and V 6 bases, and 13 bases lay outside the gene matches. DNA for the CDR3: TGTGCCAGCTCCCTCATCCCCGGGCAGGGGGATGGCTACACCTTC. It yields the protein CASSLIPGQGDGYTF. The entire variable domain, with the rest obtained from reference TRBV18 and TRBJ1-2, is as follows: NAGVMQNPRHLVRRRGQEARLRCSPMKGHSHVYWYRQLPEEGLKFMVYLQKENIIDESGMPKERFSAEFPKEGPSILRIQQVVRGDSAAYFCASSLIPGQGDGYTFGSGTRLTVV.

This clone has a handful of counts. The V and J genes are TRBV5-4 and TRBJ2-7; 8 bases align to TRBD1. J was trimmed by 2 bases and V by 2 bases; bases with no gene match: 3. The CDR3 sequence is 14 residues long. Germline lookup yields CDR1 SGHNT and CDR2 YYREEE (reference sequence). CDR3 in DNA: TGTGCCAGCAGCTTTCAGGGGGCCACCTACGAGCAGTACGTC. Its protein product is CASSFQGATYEQYV.

J is TRBJ1-5 and V is TRBV24-1; D might be TRBD1 (6 bases). V lost 3 bases, J lost 6 bases, and 14 bases lay in between. CDR1 and CDR2 from the germline V gene are KGHDR and SFDVKD. The CDR3 sequence is 15 residues long. CDR3 residues: CATSDPRGGGQPQHF. The DNA of the CDR3 is TGTGCCACCAGTGATCCCCGGGGAGGGGGTCAGCCCCAGCATTTT.

The chain links TRBV28 to TRBJ2-7; 13 nucleotides agree with TRBD2. V trimming: 8 bases; J trimming: 3 bases; junction bases outside the gene matches: 10. The CDR3 loop spans 16 amino acids. Germline V gene sequence: CDR1 MDHEN, CDR2 SYDVKM. The CDR3 region is CASRPIGLAGDYEQYV. The CDR3 region has the DNA TGTGCCAGCCGCCCAATTGGACTAGCGGGGGACTACGAGCAGTACGTC.

Only one count was recorded for this clone. This chain uses TRBV3-1 (or the pseudogene TRBV3-2) with TRBJ2-7, with 8 bases that match TRBD1. The V gene's germline CDR1 is LGHDT and CDR2 YNNKEL (reference sequence). The CDR3 length is 13 residues. Germline trimming cut 2 bases from V and 6 bases from J; bases unmatched to any gene: 3. CDR3 sequence reads: CASSQMTGAEQYV. The CDR3 DNA follows: TGTGCCAGCAGCCAAATGACAGGGGCCGAGCAGTACGTC.

This clone was observed a handful of times. The chain combines TRBV7-3 with TRBJ2-1; D gene unclear. CDR1 and CDR2 from the germline V gene are SGHTA and FQGTGA. The CDR3 length is 13 residues. V lost 5 bases and J lost 7, with 12 bases in between. CDR3 DNA: TGTGCCAGCAGCCCCGCTAGTTTGAATGAGCAGTTCTTC. This gives the protein CASSPASLNEQFF.